The entry below describes one T cell receptor (beta chain). Its antigen remains unknown. The method was immunoSEQ multiplex PCR; TCRdb's version includes in-frame clones alone and lacks a portion of them. In the table there are 200,000 to 300,000 clones, around 87% of which are singletons. The treatment here: around 19 received Ad26.COV2.S at low or high dose, single or two shots; about five received placebo; per-sample allocation not given. It was on day 63 after the first vaccine or placebo injection that samples were taken. The data derive from a study of Ad26.COV2.S vaccination and SARS-CoV-2 variants. Study outcomes and limitations: Spike-specific TCR breadth ran higher among vaccine recipients than placebo recipients.

Germline CDR1 reads MRHNA; CDR2 reads SNTAGT. This CDR3 contains 19 residues. The V gene end was trimmed by 6 bases and the J gene end by 0 bases; junction bases not matched to a gene: 11. Sequenced here: peripheral blood, sampled in a trial of Ad26.COV2.S vaccine versus placebo. The receptor's source is a person aged 18-65 years who received the Ad26.COV2.S COVID-19 vaccine or a placebo. The genes are TRBV6-4 and TRBJ1-6, with 10 positions matching TRBD1. CDR3: CASRSAGTGASSYNSPLHF. The CDR3, as DNA: TGTGCCAGCAGAAGCGCCGGGACAGGGGCCAGCTCCTATAATTCACCCCTCCACTTT.